These 3 T cell receptor beta chains were all obtained from the same sample, sequenced in a study of beta chain features in type 1 diabetes. Reverse transcription of all isolated RNA meant that expressed TCRB transcripts were sequenced. Clones were sequenced by immunoSEQ multiplex PCR, and TCRdb holds only the in-frame ones, with some missing. The table shows 350,000 or so clones, with roughly a fifth occurring only once. Sequenced input: naive CD4+ T cells from blood. The receptors originated from a woman between 18 and 29 years old in good health.

This chain joins TRBV9 and TRBJ2-5, with TRBD2 matching over 8 bases. The CDR3 spans 16 residues. With 4 bases clipped from V and 0 bases from J, the junction kept 8 bases outside the gene matches. The V gene's germline CDR1 is SGDLS and CDR2 YYNGEE. The CDR3 DNA reads as TGTGCCAGCAGCAAAACTAGCGGAATGTACCAAGAGACCCAGTACTTC. Translating it yields CASSKTSGMYQETQYF.

The chain is built from TRBV9 and TRBJ2-7; tentatively, D is TRBD1 (6 bases). The CDR3 sequence is 14 residues long. The germline V gene encodes CDR1 SGDLS and CDR2 YYNGEE. V was cut by 1 base and J by 0 bases, with 8 bases left in between. This CDR3 reads CASSVTGSSYEQYF. The DNA for the CDR3 is TGTGCCAGCAGCGTAACAGGGAGCTCCTACGAGCAGTACTTC. The full variable domain, its missing parts supplied by reference TRBV9 and TRBJ2-7, is DSGVTQTPKHLITATGQRVTLRCSPRSGDLSVYWYQQSLDQGLQFLIQYYNGEERAKGNILERFSAQQFPDLHSELNLSSLELGDSALYFCASSVTGSSYEQYFGPGTRLTVT.

V is TRBV7-2 and J is TRBJ1-2; maybe TRBD1 (5 bases). CDR3 size: 16 residues. V lost 4 bases and J 0 bases, leaving 15 bases between the germline ends. Per the germline V gene, CDR1 is SGHTA and CDR2 is FQGNSA. The CDR3 loop reads CASSSGMGLTNYGYTF. CDR3 DNA sequence: TGTGCCAGCAGCTCAGGGATGGGTTTGACTAACTATGGCTACACCTTC. Full variable domain (outside the CDR3, taken from reference TRBV7-2 and TRBJ1-2): GAGVSQSPSNKVTEKGKDVELRCDPISGHTALYWYRQSLGQGLEFLIYFQGNSAPDKSGLPSDRFSAERTGGSVSTLTIQRTQQEDSAVYLCASSSGMGLTNYGYTFGSGTRLTVV.